The T cell receptor (beta chain) under discussion was sequenced for a study of T cells after yellow fever vaccination. Each CDR3 protein gets one entry after TCRdb re-called the 5' RACE reads with MiXCR. The sample yields more than 250,000 distinct CDR3 sequences, roughly 7% seen once. This clonotype came up many times. The CDR3 sequence is 16 residues long. Unmatched junction bases numbered 7, after V lost 6 bases and J lost 0 bases. Germline assignment: CDR1 MNHEY and CDR2 SVGEGT. The V gene is TRBV6-2 or TRBV6-3, the J gene TRBJ2-3; TRBD1 matches 9 bases. This sample comprised PBMCs, obtained approximately 40 days after the first yellow fever vaccination. The sequence came from a young man who received the YFV17D yellow fever vaccine. CDR3: CASRQLGTGSTDTQYF. The CDR3 nucleotides read TGTGCCAGCAGGCAGCTGGGGACAGGGAGCACAGATACGCAGTATTTT.